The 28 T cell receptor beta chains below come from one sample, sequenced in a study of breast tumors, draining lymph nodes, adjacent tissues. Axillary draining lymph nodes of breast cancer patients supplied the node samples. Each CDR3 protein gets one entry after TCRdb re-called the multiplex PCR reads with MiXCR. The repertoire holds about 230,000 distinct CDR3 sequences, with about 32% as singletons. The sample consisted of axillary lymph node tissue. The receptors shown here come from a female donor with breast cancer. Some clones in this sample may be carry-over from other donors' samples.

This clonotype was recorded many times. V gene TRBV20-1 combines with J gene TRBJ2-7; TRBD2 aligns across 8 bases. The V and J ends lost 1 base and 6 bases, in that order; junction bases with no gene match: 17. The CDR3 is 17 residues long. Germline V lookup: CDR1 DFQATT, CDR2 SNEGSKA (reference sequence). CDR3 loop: CSARVSSGSLIRSEQYF. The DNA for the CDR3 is TGCAGTGCTAGAGTGTCGAGCGGGAGCCTTATAAGGTCCGAGCAGTACTTC.

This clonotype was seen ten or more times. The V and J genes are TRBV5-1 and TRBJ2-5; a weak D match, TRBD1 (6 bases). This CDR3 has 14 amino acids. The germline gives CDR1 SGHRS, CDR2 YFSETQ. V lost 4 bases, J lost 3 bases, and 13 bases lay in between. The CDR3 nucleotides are TGCGCCAGCAGCCTAATCAAGGGGGAAGAGACCCAGTACTTC. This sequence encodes CASSLIKGEETQYF.

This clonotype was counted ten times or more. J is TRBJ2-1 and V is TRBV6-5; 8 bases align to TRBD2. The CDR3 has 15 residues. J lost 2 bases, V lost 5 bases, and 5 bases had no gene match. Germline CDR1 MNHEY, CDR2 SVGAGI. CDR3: CASSPGTRTYNEQFF. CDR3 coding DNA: TGTGCCAGCAGTCCCGGGACTAGGACCTACAATGAGCAGTTCTTC.

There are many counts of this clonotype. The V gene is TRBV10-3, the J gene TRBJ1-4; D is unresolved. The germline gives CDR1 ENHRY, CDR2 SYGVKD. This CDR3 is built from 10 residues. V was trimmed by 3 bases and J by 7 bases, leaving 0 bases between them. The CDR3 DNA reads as TGTGCCATCAGTGATGAAAAACTGTTTTTT. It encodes CAISDEKLFF.

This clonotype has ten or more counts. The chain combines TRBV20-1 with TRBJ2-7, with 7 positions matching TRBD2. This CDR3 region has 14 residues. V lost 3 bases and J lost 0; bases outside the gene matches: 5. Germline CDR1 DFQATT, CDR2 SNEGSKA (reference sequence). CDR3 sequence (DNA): TGCAGTGCTAGCGAGCGGGACGGCTCCTACGAGCAGTACTTC. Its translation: CSASERDGSYEQYF.

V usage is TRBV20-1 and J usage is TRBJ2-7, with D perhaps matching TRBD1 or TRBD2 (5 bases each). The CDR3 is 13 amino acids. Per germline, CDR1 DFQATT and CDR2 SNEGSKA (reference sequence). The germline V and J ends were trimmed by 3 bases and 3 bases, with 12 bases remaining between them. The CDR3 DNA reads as TGCAGTGCTAGCGAGGGGAAGAACTACGAGCAGTACTTC. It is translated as CSASEGKNYEQYF.

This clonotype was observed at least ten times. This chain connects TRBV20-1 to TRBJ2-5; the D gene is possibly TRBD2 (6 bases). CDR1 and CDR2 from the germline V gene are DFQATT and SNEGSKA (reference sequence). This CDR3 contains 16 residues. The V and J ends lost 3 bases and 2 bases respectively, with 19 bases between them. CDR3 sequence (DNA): TGCAGTGCTAGGCCTCCTGGGGGGATGGGTCAAGAGACCCAGTACTTC. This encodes CSARPPGGMGQETQYF.

The CDR3 DNA reads TGTGCCAGCAGCTTTGGAGTGGCTCGGGGAGCTGAAGCTTTCTTT. Encoded protein: CASSFGVARGAEAFF. The V gene is TRBV11-2, the J gene TRBJ1-1; D remains ambiguous. This CDR3 has 15 residues. V was pared by 3 bases and J by 6 bases, with 17 bases between. Germline V gene sequence: CDR1 SGHAT, CDR2 FQNNGV.

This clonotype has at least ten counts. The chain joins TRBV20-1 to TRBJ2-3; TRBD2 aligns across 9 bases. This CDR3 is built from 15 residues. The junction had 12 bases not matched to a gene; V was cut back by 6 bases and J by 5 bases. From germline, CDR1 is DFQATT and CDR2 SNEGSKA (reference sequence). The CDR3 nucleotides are TGCAGTGCCAACGCGGGAGGGCCTCGTCAAGATACGCAGTATTTT. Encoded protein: CSANAGGPRQDTQYF.

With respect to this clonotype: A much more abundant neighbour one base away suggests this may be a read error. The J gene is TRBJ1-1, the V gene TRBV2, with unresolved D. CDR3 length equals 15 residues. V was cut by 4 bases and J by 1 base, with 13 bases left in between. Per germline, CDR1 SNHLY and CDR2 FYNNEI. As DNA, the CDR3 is TGTGCCAGCAGTGGTGTCGGGCCGGGGAACACTGAAGCTTTCTTT. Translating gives CASSGVGPGNTEAFF.

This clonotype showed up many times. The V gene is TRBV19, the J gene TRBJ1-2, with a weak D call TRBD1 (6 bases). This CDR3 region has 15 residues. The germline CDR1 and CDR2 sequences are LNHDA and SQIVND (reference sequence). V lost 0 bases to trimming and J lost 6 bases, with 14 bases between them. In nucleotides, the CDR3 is TGTGCCAGTAGTATAGACGGGGGCAGGGTGGATGGCTACACCTTC. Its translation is CASSIDGGRVDGYTF.

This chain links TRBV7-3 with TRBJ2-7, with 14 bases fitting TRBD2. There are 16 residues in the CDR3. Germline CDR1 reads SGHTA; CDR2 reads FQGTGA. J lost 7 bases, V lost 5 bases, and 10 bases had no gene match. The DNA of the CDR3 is TGTGCCAGCAGCGCTCGACTAGCGGGAGGGCCGGGTGAGCAGTACTTC. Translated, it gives CASSARLAGGPGEQYF.

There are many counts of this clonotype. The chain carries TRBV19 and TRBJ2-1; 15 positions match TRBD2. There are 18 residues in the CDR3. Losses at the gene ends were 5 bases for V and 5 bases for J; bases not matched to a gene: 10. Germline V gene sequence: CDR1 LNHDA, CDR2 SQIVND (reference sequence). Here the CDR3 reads CASSSRGLAGGAHNEQFF. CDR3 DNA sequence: TGTGCCAGTAGTTCCCGAGGACTAGCGGGAGGGGCACACAATGAGCAGTTCTTC.

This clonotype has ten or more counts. The CDR3 nucleotides are TGCAGTGCTAGACCCGGGACAGGGAGGTACAATGAGCAGTTCTTC. Translation: CSARPGTGRYNEQFF. The gene calls are TRBV20-1 and TRBJ2-1, with 9 bases that match TRBD1. Germline CDR1 reads DFQATT; CDR2 reads SNEGSKA (reference sequence). The CDR3 has 15 amino acids. Germline trimming cut 2 bases from V and 4 bases from J; bases unmatched to any gene: 6.

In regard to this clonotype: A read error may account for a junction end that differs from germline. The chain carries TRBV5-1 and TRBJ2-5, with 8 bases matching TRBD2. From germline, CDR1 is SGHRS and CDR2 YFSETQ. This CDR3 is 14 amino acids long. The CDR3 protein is CASSSSGNQDTQYF. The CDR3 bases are TGCGCCAGCAGTAGTAGCGGGAACCAAGACACCCAGTACTTC.

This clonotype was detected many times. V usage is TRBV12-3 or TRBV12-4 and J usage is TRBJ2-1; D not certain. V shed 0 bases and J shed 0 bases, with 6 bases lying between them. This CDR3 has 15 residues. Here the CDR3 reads CASSLAGRSYNEQFF. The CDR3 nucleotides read TGTGCCAGCAGTTTAGCAGGGCGCTCCTACAATGAGCAGTTCTTC.

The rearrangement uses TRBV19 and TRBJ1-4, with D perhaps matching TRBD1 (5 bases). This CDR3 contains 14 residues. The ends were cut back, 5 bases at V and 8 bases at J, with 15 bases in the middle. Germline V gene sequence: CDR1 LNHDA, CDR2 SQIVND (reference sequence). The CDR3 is CASSSRALREKLFF. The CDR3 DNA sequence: TGTGCCAGTAGTTCCAGGGCTTTGAGGGAAAAACTGTTTTTT.

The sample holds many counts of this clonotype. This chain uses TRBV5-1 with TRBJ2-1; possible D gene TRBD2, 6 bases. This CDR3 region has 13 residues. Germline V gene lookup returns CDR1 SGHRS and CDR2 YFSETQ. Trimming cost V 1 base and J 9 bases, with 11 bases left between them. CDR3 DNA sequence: TGCGCCAGCAGCTTGAGGCGGGGAGGTGAGCAGTTCTTC. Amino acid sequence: CASSLRRGGEQFF.

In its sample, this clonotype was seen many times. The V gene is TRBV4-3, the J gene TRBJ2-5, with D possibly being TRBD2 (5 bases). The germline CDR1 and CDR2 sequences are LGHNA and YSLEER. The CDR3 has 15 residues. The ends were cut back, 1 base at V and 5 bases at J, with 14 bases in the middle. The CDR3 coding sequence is TGCGCCAGCAGCCAAGGAGAGGGTAGGCTCGAGACCCAGTACTTC. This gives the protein CASSQGEGRLETQYF.

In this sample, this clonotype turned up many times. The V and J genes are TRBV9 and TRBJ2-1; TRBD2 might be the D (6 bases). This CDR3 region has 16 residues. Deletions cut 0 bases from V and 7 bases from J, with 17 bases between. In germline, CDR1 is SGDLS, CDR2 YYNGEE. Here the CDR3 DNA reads TGTGCCAGCAGCGTAGTGGATAGCGGCCCCTCGAATGAGCAGTTCTTC. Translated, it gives CASSVVDSGPSNEQFF.

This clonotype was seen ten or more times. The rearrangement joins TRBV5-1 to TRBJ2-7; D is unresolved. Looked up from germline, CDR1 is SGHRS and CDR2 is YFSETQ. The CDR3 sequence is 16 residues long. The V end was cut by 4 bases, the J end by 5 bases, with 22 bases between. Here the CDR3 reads CASSAPDVGPGNEQYF. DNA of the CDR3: TGCGCCAGCAGCGCACCCGACGTTGGACCTGGGAACGAGCAGTACTTC.

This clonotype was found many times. CDR3 nucleotides: TGTGCCAGCAGCAAGGGACAGGGGGCGGATGGCTACACCTTC. It encodes CASSKGQGADGYTF. The chain recombines TRBV12-3 or TRBV12-4 with TRBJ1-2; 12 bases are shared with TRBD1. CDR3 length: 14 residues. J was trimmed by 6 bases and V by 6 bases; bases with no gene match: 5.

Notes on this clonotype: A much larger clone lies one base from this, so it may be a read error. CDR3 region: CASSSGTPTVKGGYTF. The CDR3 DNA sequence: TGTGCCAGCAGTTCCGGGACTCCAACCGTAAAGGGCGGCTACACCTTC. The J gene is TRBJ1-2, the V gene TRBV6-2 or TRBV6-3, with D possibly TRBD1 on 5 matching bases. The germline V and J ends were trimmed by 4 bases and 8 bases, with 23 bases remaining between them. CDR1 and CDR2 (germline): MNHEY, SVGEGT. The CDR3 is 16 amino acids.

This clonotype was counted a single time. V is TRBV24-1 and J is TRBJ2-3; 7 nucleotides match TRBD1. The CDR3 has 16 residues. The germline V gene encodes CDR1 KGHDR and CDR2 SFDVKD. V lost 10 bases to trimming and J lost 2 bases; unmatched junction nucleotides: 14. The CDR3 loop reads CATRGSGTVITDTQYF. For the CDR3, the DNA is TGTGCCACAAGAGGCTCCGGGACAGTTATCACAGATACGCAGTATTTT.

The CDR3: CASSHGQGKGDGYTF. In DNA form, the CDR3 reads TGTGCCAGCAGCCACGGACAGGGAAAAGGAGACGGCTACACCTTC. The chain uses TRBV9 and TRBJ1-2, with 8 bases fitting TRBD1. Trimming at V came to 4 bases and at J to 8 bases, leaving 13 bases not matched to a gene. CDR3 size: 15 residues. Germline assignment: CDR1 SGDLS and CDR2 YYNGEE.

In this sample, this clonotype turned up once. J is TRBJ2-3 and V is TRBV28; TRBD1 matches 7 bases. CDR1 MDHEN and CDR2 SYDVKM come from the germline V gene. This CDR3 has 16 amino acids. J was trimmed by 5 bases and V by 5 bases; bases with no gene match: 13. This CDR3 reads CASSPQTGTAVDTQYF. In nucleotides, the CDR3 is TGTGCCAGCAGTCCCCAGACAGGGACAGCTGTAGATACGCAGTATTTT.

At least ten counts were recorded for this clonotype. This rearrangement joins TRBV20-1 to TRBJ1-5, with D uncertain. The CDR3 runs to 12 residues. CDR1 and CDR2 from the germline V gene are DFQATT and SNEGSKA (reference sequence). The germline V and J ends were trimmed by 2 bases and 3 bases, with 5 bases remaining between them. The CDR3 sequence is CSARSNNQPQHF. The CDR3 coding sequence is TGCAGTGCTAGATCAAACAATCAGCCCCAGCATTTT.

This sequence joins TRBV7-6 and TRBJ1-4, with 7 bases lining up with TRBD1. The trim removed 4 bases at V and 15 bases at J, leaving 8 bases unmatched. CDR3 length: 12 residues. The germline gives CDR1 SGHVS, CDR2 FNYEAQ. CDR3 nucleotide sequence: TGTGCCAGCAGCTATGGGACAGCCGGGTTGTTTTTT. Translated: CASSYGTAGLFF.